This entry lists 20 T cell receptor beta chains sequenced from one sample in a study of blood T cell repertoires in COVID-19. Assay used: immunoSEQ multiplex PCR; TCRdb lists only in-frame clones, some missing. The table records over 120,000 clones, approximately 86% of them present only once. What was sequenced was peripheral blood. The receptors come from a man between 65 and 85 years old with acute or convalescent COVID-19.

V is TRBV5-1 and J is TRBJ2-3; 7 nucleotides match TRBD1. Per germline, CDR1 SGHRS and CDR2 YFSETQ. V shed 4 bases, J shed 6 bases, and the junction held 14 bases outside the gene matches. There are 16 residues in the CDR3. The DNA of the CDR3 is TGCGCCAGCAGCCCAGGGACAGTCGGCTTTGCGGATACGCAGTATTTT. Residues: CASSPGTVGFADTQYF.

The chain is built from TRBV15 and TRBJ1-5; 9 nucleotides match TRBD1. The CDR3 spans 16 residues. The germline gives CDR1 LNHNV, CDR2 YYDKDF (reference sequence). V dropped 0 bases and J dropped 7; count of bases not matched to a gene: 7. The CDR3 region is CATSREGQGNQQPQHF. CDR3 DNA sequence: TGTGCCACCAGCAGAGAGGGACAGGGAAATCAACAGCCCCAGCATTTT.

This clone was found once. This chain uses TRBV27 with TRBJ1-1; D is unclear. This CDR3 has 15 residues. The V gene lost 1 base and the J gene lost 6 bases, with 15 bases spanning the gap. The germline V gene encodes CDR1 MNHEY and CDR2 SMNVEV (reference sequence). The DNA for the CDR3 is TGTGCCAGCAGTTTATGGGCAGGCGGAGGTTCTGAAGCTTTCTTT. It translates to CASSLWAGGGSEAFF.

This clone was observed once. The chain uses TRBV19 and TRBJ1-5, with a weak D call TRBD1 (6 bases). Deletions cut 2 bases from V and 6 bases from J, with 8 bases between. CDR1 is LNHDA, CDR2 SQIVND, per germline (reference sequence). The CDR3 has 13 amino acids. The CDR3 here is CASSIQGTQPQHF. In DNA form, the CDR3 reads TGTGCCAGTAGTATACAGGGGACTCAGCCCCAGCATTTT.

This chain joins TRBV3-1 (or the pseudogene TRBV3-2) and TRBJ2-7, with a tentative D call TRBD2 (5 bases). The CDR3 consists of 13 residues. Trimming stripped 1 base from V and 7 bases from J, with 11 bases between. Per germline, CDR1 LGHDT and CDR2 YNNKEL (reference sequence). CDR3 DNA: TGTGCCAGCAGCCAAGGACTTTCGGGGGAGCAGTACTTC. Translated, it gives CASSQGLSGEQYF.

The rearrangement joins TRBV6-1 to TRBJ1-2, with D tentatively TRBD1 (5 bases). The CDR3 has 13 amino acids. CDR1 is MNHNS, CDR2 SASEGT, per germline. V lost 3 bases and J 1 base, leaving 6 bases between the germline ends. The CDR3 nucleotides are TGTGCCAGCAGTGACAGGGTTAACTATGGCTACACCTTC. Amino acids: CASSDRVNYGYTF.

This rearrangement joins TRBV4-1 to TRBJ2-3, with 7 bases that match TRBD1. The J segment lost 0 bases and the V segment lost 4 bases, leaving 13 bases of the junction unmatched. The CDR3 consists of 18 residues. From germline, CDR1 is MGHRA and CDR2 YSYEKL. DNA for the CDR3: TGCGCCAGCAGCCGCATCCCCCCAGGGACAGACAGCACAGATACGCAGTATTTT. Its protein product is CASSRIPPGTDSTDTQYF.

The chain recombines TRBV10-1 with TRBJ2-1; D is undetermined. CDR1 and CDR2 (germline): WNHNN, SYGVQD (reference sequence). Between the trimmed V and J ends, which lost 3 bases and 6 bases, there was a span of 12 bases. There are 14 residues in the CDR3. CDR3 nucleotide sequence: TGCGCCAGCAGTGACCCCCCACCGAGCAATGAGCAGTTCTTC. Its translation is CASSDPPPSNEQFF.

This clone was picked up a small number of times. The V gene is TRBV19, the J gene TRBJ1-5; 8 bases line up with TRBD1. This CDR3 is built from 16 residues. The trim removed 5 bases at V and 6 bases at J, leaving 12 bases unmatched. Germline V gene sequence: CDR1 LNHDA, CDR2 SQIVND (reference sequence). CDR3 in amino acids: CASSGHTGGNGQPQHF. The DNA for the CDR3 is TGTGCCAGTAGTGGGCACACAGGGGGTAACGGTCAGCCCCAGCATTTT.

The chain uses TRBV18 and TRBJ1-2; the match to TRBD1 covers 12 bases. The CDR3 loop spans 17 amino acids. After removal of 2 bases from V and 6 bases from J, the junction contained 10 bases not matched to a gene. Germline V gene lookup returns CDR1 KGHSH and CDR2 LQKENI. The CDR3 DNA reads TGTGCCAGCTCACCATCCGGCTCGGGACAGGGGGCGAATGGCTACACCTTC. This sequence encodes CASSPSGSGQGANGYTF.

V usage is TRBV10-2 and J usage is TRBJ1-6, with a weak D call TRBD1 (5 bases). V was trimmed by 6 bases and J by 6 bases, leaving 15 bases between them. Germline V gene data show CDR1 as WSHSY and CDR2 as SAAADI. CDR3 length: 15 residues. As DNA, the CDR3 is TGCGCCAGCAGAGCTACCGACAGAAGTAATTCACCCCTCCACTTT. Translating it yields CASRATDRSNSPLHF.

The chain links TRBV27 to TRBJ1-6, with TRBD1 matching 7 bases. The CDR3 is 16 residues long. Unmatched junction bases numbered 5, after V lost 1 base and J lost 5 bases. Germline CDR1 reads MNHEY; CDR2 reads SMNVEV (reference sequence). The CDR3 DNA reads as TGTGCCAGCAGTTTATACGCCGGGACAGATAATTCACCCCTCCACTTT. It specifies CASSLYAGTDNSPLHF.

This chain uses TRBV21-1 with TRBJ2-1; the table's D gene call, TRBD2, was not cross checked with the DNA. TRBV21-1 is deemed a pseudogene. The CDR3 is made up of 17 amino acids. The CDR3 nucleotides are TGTGCCAGCAGCACACAACTAGCGCCGATCTCCTACAATGAGCAGTTCTTC. It specifies CASSTQLAPISYNEQFF.

The chain has TRBV7-8 and TRBJ2-3; 7 bases agree with TRBD2. The length of the CDR3 is 16 residues. Germline V gene data show CDR1 as SGHVS and CDR2 as FQNEAQ. J gave up 2 bases and V 4 bases, and 9 bases lay outside the gene matches. The chain's CDR3 is CASSSLGSGYTDTQYF. The CDR3 DNA is TGTGCCAGCAGCTCCCTGGGTAGCGGGTACACAGATACGCAGTATTTT.

V is TRBV7-9 and J is TRBJ1-5, with 8 bases that match TRBD1. CDR1 is SEHNR and CDR2 is FQNEAQ in the germline V gene (reference sequence). This CDR3 is 14 amino acids long. V lost 3 bases and J lost 4; bases outside the gene matches: 2. The CDR3 is CASSFDRGNQPQHF. The CDR3 coding sequence is TGTGCCAGCAGCTTCGACAGGGGAAATCAGCCCCAGCATTTT.

The chain combines TRBV7-9 with TRBJ2-4, with no clear D. This CDR3 comprises 13 residues. Trimming cost V 4 bases and J 1 base, with 5 bases left between them. CDR1 is SEHNR, CDR2 FQNEAQ, per germline (reference sequence). The CDR3 spells CASSSPAKNIQYF. The CDR3 DNA sequence: TGTGCCAGCAGCTCCCCGGCCAAAAACATTCAGTACTTC.

V gene TRBV5-1 combines with J gene TRBJ1-1; TRBD1 agrees at 8 bases. Looked up from germline, CDR1 is SGHRS and CDR2 is YFSETQ. The CDR3 runs to 14 residues. J gave up 3 bases and V 0 bases, and 1 base lay outside the gene matches. For the CDR3, the DNA is TGCGCCAGCAGCTTGGACAGGGGGTACACTGAAGCTTTCTTT. Amino acid sequence: CASSLDRGYTEAFF.

V gene TRBV9 combines with J gene TRBJ2-1, with 7 bases fitting TRBD2. The ends lost 0 bases at V and 6 bases at J; junction bases unmatched: 6. The CDR3 is 15 residues long. CDR1 is SGDLS, CDR2 YYNGEE, per germline. The CDR3 loop reads CASSVAGLGFNEQFF. Here the CDR3 DNA reads TGTGCCAGCAGCGTAGCTGGACTAGGTTTCAATGAGCAGTTCTTC.

The chain employs TRBV10-3 and TRBJ2-2; D is perhaps TRBD2 (6 bases). Per germline, CDR1 ENHRY and CDR2 SYGVKD. V dropped 2 bases and J dropped 3 bases, with 13 bases sitting between them. The CDR3 loop spans 16 amino acids. CDR3 DNA: TGTGCCATCAGTGAGGGGCCAGCGGGCTACACCGGGGAGCTGTTTTTT. Protein product: CAISEGPAGYTGELFF.

The chain uses TRBV5-1 and TRBJ1-2; a possible D gene is TRBD1 (5 bases). CDR1 SGHRS and CDR2 YFSETQ come from the germline V gene. CDR3 length equals 16 residues. V lost 0 bases and J 4 bases, leaving 16 bases between the germline ends. The CDR3 sequence: CASSLVSSGGGYGYTF. CDR3 nucleotides: TGCGCCAGCAGCTTGGTTTCGTCGGGGGGTGGCTATGGCTACACCTTC.